The sequence of this T cell receptor beta chain was determined in a study of control samples from healthy donors and cancer patients. The germline V gene has CDR1 SGHVS and CDR2 FQNEAQ. The CDR3 is 15 amino acids. V lost 0 bases, J lost 6 bases, and 2 bases stayed unmatched. Clones were read by immunoSEQ multiplex PCR, and TCRdb kept only the in-frame ones, dropping some. The profile shows tens of thousands of clones, approximately 93% of them singletons. Sequenced material: PBMCs. This TCR came from a woman in her thirties or forties with lung cancer. The V and J genes are TRBV7-8 and TRBJ1-6, with 7 positions matching TRBD1. The CDR3 sequence is CASSLAGQINSPLHF. CDR3 DNA sequence: TGTGCCAGCAGCTTAGCGGGACAGATTAATTCACCCCTCCACTTT.